This entry concerns a single T cell receptor (beta chain). The data are from a study of blood T cell repertoires in COVID-19. Study background: Samples taken during acute and convalescent COVID-19 were collected in the United States, Italy and Spain. PBMCs, B-cell-depleted T cells, or T cells were the source of the cDNA or gDNA that made up the material.

Profiled with immunoSEQ multiplex PCR; TCRdb holds only in-frame clones, not every one. The data show 250,000 to 350,000 clones, with 85% to 90% seen just once and 11% held by the top ten. The germline V gene has CDR1 SGHTS and CDR2 YDEGEE. This CDR3 is 15 amino acids long. The V end lost 7 bases, the J end lost 3 bases, and 19 bases lay between the germline ends. Recruited during active infection, patients (from Seattle) were subsequently followed longitudinally. The gene calls are TRBV5-8 and TRBJ1-1; possible D gene TRBD1, 5 bases. This clonotype was sampled from a woman in her twenties or thirties with COVID-19, enrolled during active disease. Sequenced input: peripheral blood. CDR3 sequence reads: CASRLLGAPYTEAFF. DNA for the CDR3: TGTGCCAGCCGCCTTCTAGGGGCTCCTTACACTGAAGCTTTCTTT.